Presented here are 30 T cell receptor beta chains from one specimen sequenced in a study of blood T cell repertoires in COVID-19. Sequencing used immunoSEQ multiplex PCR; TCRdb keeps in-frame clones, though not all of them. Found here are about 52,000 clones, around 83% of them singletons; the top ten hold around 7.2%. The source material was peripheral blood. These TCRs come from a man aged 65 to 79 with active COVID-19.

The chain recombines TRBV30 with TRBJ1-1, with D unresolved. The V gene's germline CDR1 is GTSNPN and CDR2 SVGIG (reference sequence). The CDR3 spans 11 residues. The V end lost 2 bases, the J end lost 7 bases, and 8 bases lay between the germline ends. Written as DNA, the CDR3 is TGTGCCTGGAGTCGCGGTCTTGAAGCTTTCTTT. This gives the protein CAWSRGLEAFF. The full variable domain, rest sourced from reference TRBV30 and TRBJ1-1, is SQTIHQWPATLVQPVGSPLSLECTVEGTSNPNLYWYRQAAGRGLQLLFYSVGIGQISSEVPQNLSASRPQDRQFILSSKKLLLSDSGFYLCAWSRGLEAFFGQGTRLTVV.

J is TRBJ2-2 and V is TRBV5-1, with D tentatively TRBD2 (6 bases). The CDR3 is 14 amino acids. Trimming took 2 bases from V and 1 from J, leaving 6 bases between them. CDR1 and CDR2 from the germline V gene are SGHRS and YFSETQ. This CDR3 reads CASSFGGNTGELFF. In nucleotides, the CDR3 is TGCGCCAGCAGCTTCGGGGGGAACACCGGGGAGCTGTTTTTT.

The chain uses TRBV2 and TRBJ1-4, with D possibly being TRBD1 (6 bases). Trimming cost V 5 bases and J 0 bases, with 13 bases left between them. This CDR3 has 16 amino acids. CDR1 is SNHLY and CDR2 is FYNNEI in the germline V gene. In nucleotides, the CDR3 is TGTGCCAGCAGTCCACAGGGACCCGCAACTAATGAAAAACTGTTTTTT. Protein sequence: CASSPQGPATNEKLFF. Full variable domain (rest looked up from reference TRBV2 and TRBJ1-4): EPEVTQTPSHQVTQMGQEVILRCVPISNHLYFYWYRQILGQKVEFLVSFYNNEISEKSEIFDDQFSVERPDGSNFTLKIRSTKLEDSAMYFCASSPQGPATNEKLFFGSGTQLSVL.

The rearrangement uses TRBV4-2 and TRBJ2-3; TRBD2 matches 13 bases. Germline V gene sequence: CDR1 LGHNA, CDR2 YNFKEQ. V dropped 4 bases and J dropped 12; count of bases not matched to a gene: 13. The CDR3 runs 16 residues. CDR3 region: CASSPELAGGHHGQYF. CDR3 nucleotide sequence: TGTGCCAGCAGCCCTGAACTAGCGGGGGGGCATCACGGCCAGTATTTT.

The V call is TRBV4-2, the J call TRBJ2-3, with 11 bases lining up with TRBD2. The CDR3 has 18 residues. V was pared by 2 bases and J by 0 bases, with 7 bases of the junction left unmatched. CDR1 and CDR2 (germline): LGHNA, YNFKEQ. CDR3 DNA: TGTGCCAGCAGCCAAAGCCGACTAGCGGGGCAGAGCACAGATACGCAGTATTTT. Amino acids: CASSQSRLAGQSTDTQYF.

For the CDR3, the DNA is TGTGCCAGCACGAACAGGGTCCACGAGCAGTACTTC. Translating gives CASTNRVHEQYF. The chain is built from TRBV7-9 and TRBJ2-7, with D possibly TRBD1 on 6 matching bases. Germline V gene data show CDR1 as SEHNR and CDR2 as FQNEAQ (reference sequence). The CDR3 is made up of 12 amino acids. Trimming cost V 7 bases and J 5 bases, with 12 bases left between them.

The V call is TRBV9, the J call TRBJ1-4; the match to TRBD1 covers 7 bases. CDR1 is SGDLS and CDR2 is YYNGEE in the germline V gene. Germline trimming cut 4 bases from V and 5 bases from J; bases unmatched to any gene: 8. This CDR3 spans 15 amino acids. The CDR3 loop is CASSPPGTENEKLFF. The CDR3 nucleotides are TGTGCCAGCAGCCCCCCCGGGACAGAGAATGAAAAACTGTTTTTT.

CDR3 coding DNA: TGTGCCAGCAGCGTAGGTAACGGGGGGGCGAACACCGGGGAGCTGTTTTTT. Translation gives CASSVGNGGANTGELFF. The genes are TRBV9 and TRBJ2-2; 8 bases are shared with TRBD2. The CDR3 has 17 amino acids. Germline CDR1 and CDR2: SGDLS and YYNGEE. The V gene end was trimmed by 0 bases and the J gene end by 0 bases; junction bases not matched to a gene: 4.

In DNA form, the CDR3 reads TGTGCCAGCAGCTTAGCTGCGGGGACGTCCTACAATGAGCAGTTCTTC. Amino acids: CASSLAAGTSYNEQFF. The gene calls are TRBV7-9 and TRBJ2-1, with D perhaps TRBD2 (6 bases). This CDR3 has 16 residues. V was cut by 0 bases and J by 1 base, with 10 bases left in between. Germline CDR1 reads SEHNR; CDR2 reads FQNEAQ (reference sequence).

Written as DNA, the CDR3 is TGTGCCAGCAGTGTGACAGGGCGTATTCAGCCCCAGCATTTT. Protein product: CASSVTGRIQPQHF. The V gene is TRBV2, the J gene TRBJ1-5; TRBD1 matches 7 bases. CDR3 length: 14 residues. With V trimmed by 4 bases and J by 6 bases, 6 bases remained unmatched. In germline, CDR1 is SNHLY, CDR2 FYNNEI. Based on the CDR3 plus reference TRBV2 and TRBJ1-5, the full variable domain is EPEVTQTPSHQVTQMGQEVILRCVPISNHLYFYWYRQILGQKVEFLVSFYNNEISEKSEIFDDQFSVERPDGSNFTLKIRSTKLEDSAMYFCASSVTGRIQPQHFGDGTRLSIL.

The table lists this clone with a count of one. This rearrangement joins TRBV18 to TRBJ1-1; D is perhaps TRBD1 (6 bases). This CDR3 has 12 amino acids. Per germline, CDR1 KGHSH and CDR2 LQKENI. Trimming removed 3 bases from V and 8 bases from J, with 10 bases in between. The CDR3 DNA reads TGTGCCAGCTCACCCACAGGGACCGAAGCTTTCTTT. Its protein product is CASSPTGTEAFF.

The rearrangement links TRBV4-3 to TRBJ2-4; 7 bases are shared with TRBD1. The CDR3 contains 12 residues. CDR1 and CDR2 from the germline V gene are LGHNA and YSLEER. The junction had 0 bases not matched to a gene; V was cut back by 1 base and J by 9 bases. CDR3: CASSQGQGIQYF. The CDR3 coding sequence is TGCGCCAGCAGCCAAGGACAGGGCATTCAGTACTTC.

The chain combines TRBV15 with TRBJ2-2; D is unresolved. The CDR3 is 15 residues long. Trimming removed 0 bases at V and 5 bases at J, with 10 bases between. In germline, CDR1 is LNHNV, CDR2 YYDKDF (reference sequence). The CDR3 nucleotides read TGTGCCACCAGCAGAGATCGAGAGGCTACCGGGGAGCTGTTTTTT. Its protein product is CATSRDREATGELFF.

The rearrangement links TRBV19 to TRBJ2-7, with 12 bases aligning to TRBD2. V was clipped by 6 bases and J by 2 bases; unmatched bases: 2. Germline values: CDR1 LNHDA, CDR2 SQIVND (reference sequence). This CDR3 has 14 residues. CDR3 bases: TGTGCCAGTAGACGGACTAGCGGGGCCTACGAGCAGTACTTC. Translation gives CASRRTSGAYEQYF. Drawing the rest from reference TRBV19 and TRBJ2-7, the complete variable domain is DGGITQSPKYLFRKEGQNVTLSCEQNLNHDAMYWYRQDPGQGLRLIYYSQIVNDFQKGDIAEGYSVSREKKESFPLTVTSAQKNPTAFYLCASRRTSGAYEQYFGPGTRLTVT.

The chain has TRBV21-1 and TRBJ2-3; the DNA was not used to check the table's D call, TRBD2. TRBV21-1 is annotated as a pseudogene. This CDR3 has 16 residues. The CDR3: CASSTWGERGIDTQYF. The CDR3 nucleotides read TGTGCCAGCAGCACCTGGGGGGAGCGGGGAATAGATACGCAGTATTTT.

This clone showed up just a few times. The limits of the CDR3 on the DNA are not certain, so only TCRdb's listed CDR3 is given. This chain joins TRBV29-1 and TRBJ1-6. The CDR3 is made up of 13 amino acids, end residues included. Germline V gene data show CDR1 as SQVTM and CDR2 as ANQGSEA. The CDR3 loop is CSVGPGGGSPLHF.

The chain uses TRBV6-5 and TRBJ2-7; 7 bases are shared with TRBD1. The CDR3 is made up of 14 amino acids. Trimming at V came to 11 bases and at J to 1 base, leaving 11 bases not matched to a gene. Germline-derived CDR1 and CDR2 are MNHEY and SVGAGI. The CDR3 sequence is CASQEGGRSYEQYF. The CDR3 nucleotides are TGTGCCTCCCAGGAAGGGGGCCGATCCTACGAGCAGTACTTC.

The CDR3 region has the DNA TGTGCCAGCTCACCAACGACAGCCGTCTCTGGAAACACCATATATTTT. Protein product: CASSPTTAVSGNTIYF. The rearrangement joins TRBV18 to TRBJ1-3; a weak D match, TRBD1 (5 bases). V lost 2 bases, J lost 0 bases, and 11 bases lay in between. The CDR3 spans 16 residues. Germline CDR1 KGHSH, CDR2 LQKENI. Combining the CDR3 with reference TRBV18 and TRBJ1-3 gives the whole variable domain NAGVMQNPRHLVRRRGQEARLRCSPMKGHSHVYWYRQLPEEGLKFMVYLQKENIIDESGMPKERFSAEFPKEGPSILRIQQVVRGDSAAYFCASSPTTAVSGNTIYFGEGSWLTVV.

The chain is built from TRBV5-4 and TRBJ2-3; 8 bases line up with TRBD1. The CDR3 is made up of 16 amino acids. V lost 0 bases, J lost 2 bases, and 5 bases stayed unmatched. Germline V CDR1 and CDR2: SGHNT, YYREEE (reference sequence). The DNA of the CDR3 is TGTGCCAGCAGCTTGGGGGGGCAGGGGGCCACAGATACGCAGTATTTT. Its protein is CASSLGGQGATDTQYF.

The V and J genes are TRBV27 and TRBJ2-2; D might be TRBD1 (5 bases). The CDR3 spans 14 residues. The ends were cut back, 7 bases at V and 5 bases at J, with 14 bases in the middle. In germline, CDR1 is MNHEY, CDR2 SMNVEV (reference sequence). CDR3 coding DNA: TGTGCCAGCACCCACTTGCAGGGAACCGGGGAGCTGTTTTTT. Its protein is CASTHLQGTGELFF.

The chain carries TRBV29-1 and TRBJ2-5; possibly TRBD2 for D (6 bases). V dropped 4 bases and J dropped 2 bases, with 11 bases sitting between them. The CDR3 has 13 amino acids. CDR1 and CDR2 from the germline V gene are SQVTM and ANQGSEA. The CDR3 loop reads CSVGDWGQETQYF. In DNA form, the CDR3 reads TGCAGCGTTGGGGACTGGGGGCAAGAGACCCAGTACTTC.

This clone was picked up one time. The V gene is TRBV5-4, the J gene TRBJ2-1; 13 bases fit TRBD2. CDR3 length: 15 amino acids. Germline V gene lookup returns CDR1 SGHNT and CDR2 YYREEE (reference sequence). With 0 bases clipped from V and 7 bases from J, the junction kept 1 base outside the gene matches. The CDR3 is CASSLAGLAGNEQFF. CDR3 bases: TGTGCCAGCAGCTTGGCGGGACTAGCGGGGAATGAGCAGTTCTTC.

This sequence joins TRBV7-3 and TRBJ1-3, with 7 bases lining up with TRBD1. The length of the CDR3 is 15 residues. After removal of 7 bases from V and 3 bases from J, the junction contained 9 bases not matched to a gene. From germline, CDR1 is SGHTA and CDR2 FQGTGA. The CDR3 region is CASNVTTGIGNTIYF. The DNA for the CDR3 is TGTGCCAGCAACGTGACGACAGGGATTGGAAACACCATATATTTT.

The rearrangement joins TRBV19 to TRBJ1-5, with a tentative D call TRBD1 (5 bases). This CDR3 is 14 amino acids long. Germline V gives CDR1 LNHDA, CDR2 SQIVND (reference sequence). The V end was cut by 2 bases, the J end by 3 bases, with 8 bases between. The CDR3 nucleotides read TGTGCCAGTAGTATATGGGGCACCAATCAGCCCCAGCATTTT. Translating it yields CASSIWGTNQPQHF.

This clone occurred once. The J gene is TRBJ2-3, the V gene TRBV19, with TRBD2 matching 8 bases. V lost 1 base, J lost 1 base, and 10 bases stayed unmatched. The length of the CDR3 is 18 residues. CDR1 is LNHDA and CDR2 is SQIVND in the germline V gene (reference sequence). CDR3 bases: TGTGCCAGTAGTATAGTATTTTGGCGGCGGGGGGGCACAGATACGCAGTATTTT. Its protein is CASSIVFWRRGGTDTQYF.

Here the CDR3 DNA reads TGTGCCAGCGACCCAGGGGGCGCCCCAAATCAGCCCCAGCATTTT. Translated: CASDPGGAPNQPQHF. The V gene is TRBV5-5, the J gene TRBJ1-5; 8 bases agree with TRBD1. There are 15 residues in the CDR3. After removal of 7 bases from V and 4 bases from J, the junction contained 10 bases not matched to a gene. Looked up from germline, CDR1 is SGHKS and CDR2 is YYEKEE (reference sequence).

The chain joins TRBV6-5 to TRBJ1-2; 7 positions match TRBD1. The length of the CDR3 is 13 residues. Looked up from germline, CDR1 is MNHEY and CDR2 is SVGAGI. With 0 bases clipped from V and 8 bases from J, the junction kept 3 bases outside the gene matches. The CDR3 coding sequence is TGTGCCAGCAGTTACTCAGGACAGGAGGGCTACACCTTC. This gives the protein CASSYSGQEGYTF.

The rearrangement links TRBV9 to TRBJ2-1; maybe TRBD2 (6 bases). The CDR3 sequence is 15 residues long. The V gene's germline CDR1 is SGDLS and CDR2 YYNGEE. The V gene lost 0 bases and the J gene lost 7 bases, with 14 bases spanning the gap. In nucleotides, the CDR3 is TGTGCCAGCAGCGTAGGGCGGGGCCTGGGAAATGAGCAGTTCTTC. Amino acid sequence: CASSVGRGLGNEQFF.

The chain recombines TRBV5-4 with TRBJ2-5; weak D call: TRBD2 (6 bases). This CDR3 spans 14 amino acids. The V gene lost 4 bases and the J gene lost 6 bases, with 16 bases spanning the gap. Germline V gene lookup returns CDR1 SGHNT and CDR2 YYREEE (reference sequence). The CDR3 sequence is CASSLQAGLKTQYF. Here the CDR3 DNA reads TGTGCCAGCAGCCTTCAGGCGGGGTTGAAGACCCAGTACTTC.

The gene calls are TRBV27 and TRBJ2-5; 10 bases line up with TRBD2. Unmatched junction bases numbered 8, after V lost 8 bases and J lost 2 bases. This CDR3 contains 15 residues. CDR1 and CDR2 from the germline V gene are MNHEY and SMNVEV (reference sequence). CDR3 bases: TGTGCCAGCCGCCCAAGCGGGGGGGCACAAGAGACCCAGTACTTC. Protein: CASRPSGGAQETQYF.